The text below deals with one TCR beta chain. This sample was taken from a study of patients and donors after allogeneic stem cell transplantation. TCRdb reprocessed the RT-PCR reads via MiXCR and lists one record per CDR3 protein. The sample records 400,000 to 500,000 distinct CDR3 sequences, around 16% being singletons. The CDR3 runs to 14 residues. CDR1 and CDR2 from the germline V gene are MNHEY and SMNVEV (reference sequence). V was cut by 1 base and J by 4 bases, with 9 bases left in between. The TCR comes from a human donor who was either an allogeneic HSCT recipient or a stem cell or donor lymphocyte infusion donor (not recorded which). It is not recorded whose cells these are; they may come from a transplant donor. The sample taken for sequencing was blood, either unsorted or a sorted T cell fraction (not recorded which). The V call is TRBV27, the J call TRBJ2-3; D ambiguous. CDR3: CASSLLFLPDTQYF. The CDR3 DNA follows: TGTGCCAGCAGTTTATTGTTCCTTCCAGATACGCAGTATTTT.